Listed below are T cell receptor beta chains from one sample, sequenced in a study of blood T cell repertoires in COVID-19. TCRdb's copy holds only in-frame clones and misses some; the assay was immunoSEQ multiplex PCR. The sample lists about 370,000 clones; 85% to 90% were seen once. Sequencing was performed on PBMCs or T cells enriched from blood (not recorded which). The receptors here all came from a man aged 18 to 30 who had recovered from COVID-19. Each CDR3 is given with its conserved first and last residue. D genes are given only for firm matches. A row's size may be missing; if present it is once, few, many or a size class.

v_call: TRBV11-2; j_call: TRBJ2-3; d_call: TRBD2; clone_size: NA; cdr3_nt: TGTGCCAGCAGCTTACTCGAGACTAGCGGGGCTTCGGGCGATACGCAGTATTTT; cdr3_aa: CASSLLETSGASGDTQYF
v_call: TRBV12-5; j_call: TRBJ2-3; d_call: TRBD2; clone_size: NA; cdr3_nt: TGTGCTAGTGGTCCCCCCCCGGGAGGGGTAGATACGCAGTATTTT; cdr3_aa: CASGPPPGGVDTQYF
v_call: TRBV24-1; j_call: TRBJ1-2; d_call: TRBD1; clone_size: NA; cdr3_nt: TGTGCCACCAGTGATCCACGGGACAGGGCTGGCTACACCTTC; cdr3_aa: CATSDPRDRAGYTF
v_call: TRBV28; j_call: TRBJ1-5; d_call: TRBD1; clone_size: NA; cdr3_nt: TGTGCCAGCAGTCCCGGAGGGGGCGGCAATCAGCCCCAGCATTTT; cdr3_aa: CASSPGGGGNQPQHF
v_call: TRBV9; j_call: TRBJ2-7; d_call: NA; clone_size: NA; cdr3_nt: TGTGCCAGCAGCGTAGCGGTCGGGGGGCTAGACCAGCAGTACTTC; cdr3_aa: CASSVAVGGLDQQYF
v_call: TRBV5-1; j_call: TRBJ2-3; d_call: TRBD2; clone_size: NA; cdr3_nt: TGCGCCAGCAGCTTGGCGGGAGGCAATTCAGGCACAGATACGCAGTATTTT; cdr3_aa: CASSLAGGNSGTDTQYF
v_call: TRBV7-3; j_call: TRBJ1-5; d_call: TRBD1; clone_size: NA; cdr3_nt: TGTGCCAGCAGCTCCTTACAGGGGCCCACGGATCAGCCCCAGCATTTT; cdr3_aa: CASSSLQGPTDQPQHF
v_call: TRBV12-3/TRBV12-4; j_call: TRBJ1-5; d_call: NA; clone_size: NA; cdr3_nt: TGTGCCAGCAGGGAGACAGTTAATCAGCCCCAGCATTTT; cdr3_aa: CASRETVNQPQHF
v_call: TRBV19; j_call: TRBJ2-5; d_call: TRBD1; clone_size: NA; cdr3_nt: TGTGCCAGTAGTACCGGGACAGGGAACCAAGAGACCCAGTACTTC; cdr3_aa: CASSTGTGNQETQYF
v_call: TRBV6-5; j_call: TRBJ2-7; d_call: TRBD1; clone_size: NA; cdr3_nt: TGTGCCAGCAGTTACTCGGGACAGGGGAACGAGCAGTACTTC; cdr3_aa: CASSYSGQGNEQYF
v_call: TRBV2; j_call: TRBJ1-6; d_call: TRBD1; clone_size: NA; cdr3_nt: TGTGCCAGCAGTGATGCCGGACAGGGACGGACCTATAATTCACCCCTCCACTTT; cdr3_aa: CASSDAGQGRTYNSPLHF
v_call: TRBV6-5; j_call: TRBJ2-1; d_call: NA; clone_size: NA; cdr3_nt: TGTGCCAGCAGAAAGATACAGGGCAATGAGCAGTTCTTC; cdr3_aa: CASRKIQGNEQFF
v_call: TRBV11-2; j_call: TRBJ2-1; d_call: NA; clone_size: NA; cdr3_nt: TGTGCCAGCAGCTTATTCGGACAGTTAAGCTCCTACAATGAGCAGTTCTTC; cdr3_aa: CASSLFGQLSSYNEQFF
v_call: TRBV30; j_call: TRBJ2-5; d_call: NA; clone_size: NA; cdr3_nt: TGTGCCTGGAGGGACCGGGACTGGGCCATTTGGGAGACCCAGTACTTC; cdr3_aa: CAWRDRDWAIWETQYF
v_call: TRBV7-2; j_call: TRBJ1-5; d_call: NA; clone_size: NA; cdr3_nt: TGTGCCAGCAGCTTAGGGCAGGTGCTCAGCAATCAGCCCCAGCATTTT; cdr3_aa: CASSLGQVLSNQPQHF
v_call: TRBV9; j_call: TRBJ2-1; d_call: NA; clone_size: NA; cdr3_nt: TGTGCCAGCAGCGTAACTAGCTGGGGGTACAATGAGCAGTTCTTC; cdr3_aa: CASSVTSWGYNEQFF
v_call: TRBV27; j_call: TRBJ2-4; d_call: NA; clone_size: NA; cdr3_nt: TGTGCCAGCAGCCCCATGGGATGGCGGGAACTAGCCAAAAACATTCAGTACTTC; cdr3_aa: CASSPMGWRELAKNIQYF
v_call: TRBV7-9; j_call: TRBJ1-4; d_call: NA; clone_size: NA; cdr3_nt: TGTGCCAGCAGCTTTACCAACGCGGGGTCAAATGAAAAACTGTTTTTT; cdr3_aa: CASSFTNAGSNEKLFF
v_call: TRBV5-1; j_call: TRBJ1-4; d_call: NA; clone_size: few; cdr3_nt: TGCGCCAGCAGCCCCCAACCGGGGGGCGAAGAAAAACTGTTTTTT; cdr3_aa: CASSPQPGGEEKLFF
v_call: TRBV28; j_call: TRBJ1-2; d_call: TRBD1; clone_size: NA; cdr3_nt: TGTGCCAGCAGGCTATCAGGGGGGAACGGCTACACCTTC; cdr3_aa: CASRLSGGNGYTF
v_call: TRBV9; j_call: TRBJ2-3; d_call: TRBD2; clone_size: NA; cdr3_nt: TGTGCCAGCAGCGCCGTCGGGCTAGCGGGGGTTTTAGATACGCAGTATTTT; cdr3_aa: CASSAVGLAGVLDTQYF
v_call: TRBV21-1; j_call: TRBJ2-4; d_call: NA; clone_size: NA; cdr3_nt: TGTGCCAGCAGCACACAACAACAGGGGACTCGAAACATTCAGTACTTC; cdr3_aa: CASSTQQQGTRNIQYF
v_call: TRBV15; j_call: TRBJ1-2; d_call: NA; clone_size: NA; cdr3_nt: TGTGCCACCAGCGGCGGGTTGAGCTATGGCTACACCTTC; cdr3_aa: CATSGGLSYGYTF